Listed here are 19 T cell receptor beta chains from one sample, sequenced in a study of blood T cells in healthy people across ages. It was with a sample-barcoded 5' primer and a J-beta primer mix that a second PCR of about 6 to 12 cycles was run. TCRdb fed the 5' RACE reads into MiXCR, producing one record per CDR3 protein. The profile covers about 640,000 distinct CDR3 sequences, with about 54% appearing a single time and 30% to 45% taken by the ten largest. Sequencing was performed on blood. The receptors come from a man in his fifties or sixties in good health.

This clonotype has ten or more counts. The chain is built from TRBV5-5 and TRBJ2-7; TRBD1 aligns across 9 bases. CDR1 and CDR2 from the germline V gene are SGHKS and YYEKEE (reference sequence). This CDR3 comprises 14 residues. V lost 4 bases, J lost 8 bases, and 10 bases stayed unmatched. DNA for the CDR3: TGTGCCAGCAGCGGTACAGGGGGCGGATGCAAGCAGTACTTC. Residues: CASSGTGGGCKQYF.

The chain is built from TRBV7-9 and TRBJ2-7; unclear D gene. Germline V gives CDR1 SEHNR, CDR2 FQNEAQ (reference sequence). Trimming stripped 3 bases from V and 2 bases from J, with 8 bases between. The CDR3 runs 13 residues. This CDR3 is CASSLVPTYEQYF. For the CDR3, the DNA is TGTGCCAGCAGCTTGGTACCGACCTACGAGCAGTACTTC.

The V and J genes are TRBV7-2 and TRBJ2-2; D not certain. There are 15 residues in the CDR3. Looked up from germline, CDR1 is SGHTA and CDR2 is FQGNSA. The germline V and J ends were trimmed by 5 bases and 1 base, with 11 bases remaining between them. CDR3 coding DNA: TGTGCCAGCAGCCTCGCCATCCGGAACACCGGGGAGCTGTTTTTT. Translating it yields CASSLAIRNTGELFF.

For the CDR3, the DNA is TGTGCCAGCAGTCTGGGGACAGGTCCACAGCCCCAGCATTTT. It translates to CASSLGTGPQPQHF. The V gene is TRBV28, the J gene TRBJ1-5; 8 nucleotides agree with TRBD1. The CDR3 is 14 residues long. After removal of 5 bases from V and 7 bases from J, the junction contained 7 bases not matched to a gene. Germline V lookup: CDR1 MDHEN, CDR2 SYDVKM. The whole variable domain, remainder taken from reference TRBV28 and TRBJ1-5, is DVKVTQSSRYLVKRTGEKVFLECVQDMDHENMFWYRQDPGLGLRLIYFSYDVKMKEKGDIPEGYSVSREKKERFSLILESASTNQTSMYLCASSLGTGPQPQHFGDGTRLSIL.

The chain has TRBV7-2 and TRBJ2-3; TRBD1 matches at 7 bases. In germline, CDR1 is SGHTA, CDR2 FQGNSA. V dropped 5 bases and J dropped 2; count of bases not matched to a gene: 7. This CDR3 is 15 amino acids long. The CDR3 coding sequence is TGTGCCAGCAGCCCCGGGACAGACGCCACAGATACGCAGTATTTT. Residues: CASSPGTDATDTQYF.

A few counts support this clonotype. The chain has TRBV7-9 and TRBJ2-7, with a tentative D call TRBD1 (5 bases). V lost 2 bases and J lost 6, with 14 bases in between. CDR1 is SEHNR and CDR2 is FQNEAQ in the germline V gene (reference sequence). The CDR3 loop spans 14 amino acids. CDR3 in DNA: TGTGCCAGCAGCTTACGGCAGACAGTTGGCGAGCAGTACTTC. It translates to CASSLRQTVGEQYF.

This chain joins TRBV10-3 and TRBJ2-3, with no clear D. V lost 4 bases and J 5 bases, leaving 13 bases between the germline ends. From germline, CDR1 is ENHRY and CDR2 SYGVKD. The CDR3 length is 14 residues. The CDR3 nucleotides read TGTGCCATCAGTGGGGGTGTGGATGAAGATACGCAGTATTTT. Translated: CAISGGVDEDTQYF.

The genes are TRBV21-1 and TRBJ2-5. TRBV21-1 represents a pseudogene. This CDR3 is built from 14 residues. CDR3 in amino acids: CASSKVLNSETQYF. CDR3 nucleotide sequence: TGTGCCAGCAGCAAAGTATTAAATTCGGAGACCCAGTACTTC.

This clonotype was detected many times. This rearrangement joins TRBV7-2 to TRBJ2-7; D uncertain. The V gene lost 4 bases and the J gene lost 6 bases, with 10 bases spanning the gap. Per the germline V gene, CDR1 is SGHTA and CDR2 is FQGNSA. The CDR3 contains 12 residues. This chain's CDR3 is CASSYPPSEQYF. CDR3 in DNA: TGTGCCAGCAGCTACCCCCCGAGCGAGCAGTACTTC.

The CDR3 DNA reads TGTGCCAGCTCCCAAGCCGGACAGATCACAGATACGCAGTATTTT. Translated, it gives CASSQAGQITDTQYF. This chain uses TRBV28 with TRBJ2-3; D is possibly TRBD1 (6 bases). The CDR3 has 15 amino acids. Germline-derived CDR1 and CDR2 are MDHEN and SYDVKM. The V and J ends lost 8 bases and 2 bases respectively, with 17 bases between them.

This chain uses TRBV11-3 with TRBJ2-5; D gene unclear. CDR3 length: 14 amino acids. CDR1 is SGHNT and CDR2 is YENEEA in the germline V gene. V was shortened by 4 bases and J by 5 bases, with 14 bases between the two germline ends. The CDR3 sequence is CASSSGPVEETQYF. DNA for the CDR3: TGTGCCAGCAGCTCCGGCCCCGTAGAGGAGACCCAGTACTTC. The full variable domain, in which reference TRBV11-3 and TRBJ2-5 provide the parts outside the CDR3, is EAGVVQSPRYKIIEKKQPVAFWCNPISGHNTLYWYLQNLGQGPELLIRYENEEAVDDSQLPKDRFSAERLKGVDSTLKIQPAELGDSAVYLCASSSGPVEETQYFGPGTRLLVL.

The CDR3 region has the DNA TGCAGTGCAACGGGACTAGCGGGGGGCACACACACAGATACGCAGTATTTT. It translates to CSATGLAGGTHTDTQYF. This rearrangement joins TRBV20-1 to TRBJ2-3; TRBD2 aligns across 15 bases. The CDR3 totals 17 residues. V was pared by 6 bases and J by 2 bases, with 9 bases of the junction left unmatched. Germline V CDR1 and CDR2: DFQATT, SNEGSKA (reference sequence).

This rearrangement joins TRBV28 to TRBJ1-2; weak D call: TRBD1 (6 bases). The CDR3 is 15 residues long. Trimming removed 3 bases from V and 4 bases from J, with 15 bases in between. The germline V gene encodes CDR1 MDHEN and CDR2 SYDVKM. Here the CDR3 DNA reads TGTGCCAGCAGTTTGGGGGGAGACAGGCTCTATGGCTACACCTTC. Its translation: CASSLGGDRLYGYTF.

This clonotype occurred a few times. The CDR3: CSVATTNYGYTF. Here the CDR3 DNA reads TGCAGCGTTGCGACTACTAACTATGGCTACACCTTC. V usage is TRBV29-1 and J usage is TRBJ1-2; no reliable D call. Germline V gene sequence: CDR1 SQVTM, CDR2 ANQGSEA. The length of the CDR3 is 12 residues. V shed 4 bases and J shed 0 bases, with 6 bases lying between them.

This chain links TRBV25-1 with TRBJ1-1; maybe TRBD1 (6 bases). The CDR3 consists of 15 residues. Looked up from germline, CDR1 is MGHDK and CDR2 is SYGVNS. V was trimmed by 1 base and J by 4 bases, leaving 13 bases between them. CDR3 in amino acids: CASSEFGQGSTEAFF. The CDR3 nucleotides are TGTGCCAGCAGTGAATTTGGGCAGGGGAGCACTGAAGCTTTCTTT.

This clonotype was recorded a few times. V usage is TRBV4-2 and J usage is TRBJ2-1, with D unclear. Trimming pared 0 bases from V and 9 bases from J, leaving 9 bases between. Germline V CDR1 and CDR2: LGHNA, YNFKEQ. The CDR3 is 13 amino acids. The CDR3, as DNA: TGTGCCAGCAGCCAAGAAAGGGTAGGTGAGCAGTTCTTC. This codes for CASSQERVGEQFF.

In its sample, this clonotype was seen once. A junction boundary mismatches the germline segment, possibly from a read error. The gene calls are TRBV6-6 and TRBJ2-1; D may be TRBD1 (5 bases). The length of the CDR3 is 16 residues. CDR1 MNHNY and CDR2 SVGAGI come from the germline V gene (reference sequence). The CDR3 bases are TGTGCCAGCAGTTCCTCGGTAGGGGAAGGTCACAATAAGCAGTTCTTC. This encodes CASSSSVGEGHNKQFF.

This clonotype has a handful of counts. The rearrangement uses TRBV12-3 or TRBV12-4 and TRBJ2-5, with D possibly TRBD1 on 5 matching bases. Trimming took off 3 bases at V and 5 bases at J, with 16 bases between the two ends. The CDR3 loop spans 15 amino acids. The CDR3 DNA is TGTGCCAGCAGTTTCTCCCGACAGATGGTGGAGACCCAGTACTTC. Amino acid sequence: CASSFSRQMVETQYF.

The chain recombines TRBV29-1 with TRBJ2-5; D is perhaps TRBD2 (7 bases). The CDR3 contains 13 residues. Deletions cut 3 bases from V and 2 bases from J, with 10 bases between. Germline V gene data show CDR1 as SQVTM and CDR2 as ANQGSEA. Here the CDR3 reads CSVDAGAQETQYF. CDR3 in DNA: TGCAGCGTTGACGCGGGGGCGCAAGAGACCCAGTACTTC.